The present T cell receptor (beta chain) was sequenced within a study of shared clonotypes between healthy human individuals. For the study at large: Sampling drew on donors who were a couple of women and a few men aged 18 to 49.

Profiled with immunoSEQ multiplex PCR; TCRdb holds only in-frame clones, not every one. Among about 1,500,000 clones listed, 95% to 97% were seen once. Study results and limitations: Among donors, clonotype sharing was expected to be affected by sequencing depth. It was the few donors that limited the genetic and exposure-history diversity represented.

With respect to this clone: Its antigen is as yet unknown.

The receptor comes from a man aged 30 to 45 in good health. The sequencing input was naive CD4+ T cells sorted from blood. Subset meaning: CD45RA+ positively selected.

CDR3: CASSPRTGKETQYF. CDR3 in DNA: TGTGCCAGCTCACCGCGGACAGGGAAAGAGACCCAGTACTTC. The chain uses TRBV18 and TRBJ2-5, with 8 bases lining up with TRBD1. This CDR3 has 14 amino acids. Germline V CDR1 and CDR2: KGHSH, LQKENI. V gave up 3 bases and J gave up 3 bases; unmatched junction bases: 3.